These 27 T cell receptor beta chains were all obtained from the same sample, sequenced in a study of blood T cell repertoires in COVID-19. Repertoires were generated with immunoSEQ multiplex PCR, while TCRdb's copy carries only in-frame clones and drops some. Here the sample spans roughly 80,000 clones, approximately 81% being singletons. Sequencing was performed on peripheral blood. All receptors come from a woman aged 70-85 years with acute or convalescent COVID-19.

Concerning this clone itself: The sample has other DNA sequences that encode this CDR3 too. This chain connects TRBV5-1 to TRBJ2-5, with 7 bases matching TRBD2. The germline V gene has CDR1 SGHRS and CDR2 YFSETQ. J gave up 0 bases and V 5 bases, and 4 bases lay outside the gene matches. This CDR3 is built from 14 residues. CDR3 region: CASSRAGDQETQYF. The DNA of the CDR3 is TGCGCCAGCAGTAGGGCGGGGGACCAAGAGACCCAGTACTTC.

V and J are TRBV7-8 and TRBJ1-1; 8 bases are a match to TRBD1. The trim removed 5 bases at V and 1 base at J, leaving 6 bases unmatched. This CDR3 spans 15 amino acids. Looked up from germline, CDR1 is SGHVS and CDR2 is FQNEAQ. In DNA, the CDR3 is TGTGCCAGCAGCCTGCAGGGGGCCCAGAACACTGAAGCTTTCTTT. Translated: CASSLQGAQNTEAFF.

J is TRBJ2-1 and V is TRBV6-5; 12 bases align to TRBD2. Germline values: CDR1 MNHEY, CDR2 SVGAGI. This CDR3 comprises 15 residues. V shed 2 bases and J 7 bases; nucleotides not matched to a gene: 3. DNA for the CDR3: TGTGCCAGCAGTTACCTAGCGGGAGGGGATAATGAGCAGTTCTTC. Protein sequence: CASSYLAGGDNEQFF.

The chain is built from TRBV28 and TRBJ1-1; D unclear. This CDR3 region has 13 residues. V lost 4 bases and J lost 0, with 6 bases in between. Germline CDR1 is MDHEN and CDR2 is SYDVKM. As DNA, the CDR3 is TGTGCCAGCAGTTCGGGGATGAACACTGAAGCTTTCTTT. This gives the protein CASSSGMNTEAFF. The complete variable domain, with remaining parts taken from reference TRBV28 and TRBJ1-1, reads DVKVTQSSRYLVKRTGEKVFLECVQDMDHENMFWYRQDPGLGLRLIYFSYDVKMKEKGDIPEGYSVSREKKERFSLILESASTNQTSMYLCASSSGMNTEAFFGQGTRLTVV.

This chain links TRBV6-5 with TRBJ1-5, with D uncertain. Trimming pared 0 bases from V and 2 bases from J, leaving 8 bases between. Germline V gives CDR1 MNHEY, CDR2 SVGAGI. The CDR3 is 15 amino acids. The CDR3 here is CASSYSVRGNQPQHF. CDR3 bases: TGTGCCAGCAGTTACTCGGTGAGGGGCAATCAGCCCCAGCATTTT.

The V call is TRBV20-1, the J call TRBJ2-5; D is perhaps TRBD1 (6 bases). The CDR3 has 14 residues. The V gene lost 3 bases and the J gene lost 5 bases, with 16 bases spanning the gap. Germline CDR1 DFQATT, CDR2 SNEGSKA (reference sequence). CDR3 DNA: TGCAGTGCTAGTCCCGGACAGAGGAGGGAGACCCAGTACTTC. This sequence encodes CSASPGQRRETQYF.

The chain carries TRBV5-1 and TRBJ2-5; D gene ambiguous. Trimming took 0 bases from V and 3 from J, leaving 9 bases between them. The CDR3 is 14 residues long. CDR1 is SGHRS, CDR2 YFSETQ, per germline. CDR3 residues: CASSLASTEETQYF. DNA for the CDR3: TGCGCCAGCAGCTTGGCGTCTACCGAAGAGACCCAGTACTTC. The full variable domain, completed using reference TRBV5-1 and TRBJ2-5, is KAGVTQTPRYLIKTRGQQVTLSCSPISGHRSVSWYQQTPGQGLQFLFEYFSETQRNKGNFPGRFSGRQFSNSRSEMNVSTLELGDSALYLCASSLASTEETQYFGPGTRLLVL.

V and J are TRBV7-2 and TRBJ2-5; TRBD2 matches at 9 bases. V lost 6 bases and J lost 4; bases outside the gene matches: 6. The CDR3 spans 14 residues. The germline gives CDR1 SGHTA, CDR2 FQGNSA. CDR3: CASSASRGGETQYF. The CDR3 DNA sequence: TGTGCCAGCAGTGCCTCGCGGGGGGGAGAGACCCAGTACTTC.

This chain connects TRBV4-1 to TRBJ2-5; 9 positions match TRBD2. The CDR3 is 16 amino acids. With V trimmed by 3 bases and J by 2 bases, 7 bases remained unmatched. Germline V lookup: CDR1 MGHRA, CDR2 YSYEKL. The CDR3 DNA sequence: TGCGCCAGCAGCCAGTATCGCGGGGGGGTACAAGAGACCCAGTACTTC. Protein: CASSQYRGGVQETQYF.

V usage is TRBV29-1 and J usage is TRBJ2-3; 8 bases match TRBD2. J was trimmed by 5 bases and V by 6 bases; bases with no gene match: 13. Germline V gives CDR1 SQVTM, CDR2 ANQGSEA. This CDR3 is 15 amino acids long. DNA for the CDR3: TGCAGCGTAGGATCTAGCGGGCGGGTTGGAGATACGCAGTATTTT. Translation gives CSVGSSGRVGDTQYF.

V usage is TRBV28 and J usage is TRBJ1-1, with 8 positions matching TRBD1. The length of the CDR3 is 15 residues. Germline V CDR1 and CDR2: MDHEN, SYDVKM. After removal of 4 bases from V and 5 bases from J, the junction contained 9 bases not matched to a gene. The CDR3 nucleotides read TGTGCCAGCAGTTCTATCTCAGGGGGCGGGACTGAAGCTTTCTTT. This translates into CASSSISGGGTEAFF.

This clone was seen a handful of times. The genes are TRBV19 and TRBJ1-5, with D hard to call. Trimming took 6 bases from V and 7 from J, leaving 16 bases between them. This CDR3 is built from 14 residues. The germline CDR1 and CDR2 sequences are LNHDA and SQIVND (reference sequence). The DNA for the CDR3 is TGTGCCAGTAGAATTTGGGGAGAGGAACAGCCCCAGCATTTT. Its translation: CASRIWGEEQPQHF.

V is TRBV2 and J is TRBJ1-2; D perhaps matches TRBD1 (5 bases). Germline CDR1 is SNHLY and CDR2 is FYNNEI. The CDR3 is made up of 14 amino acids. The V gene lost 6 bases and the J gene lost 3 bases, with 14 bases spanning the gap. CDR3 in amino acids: CASRGRVSDYGYTF. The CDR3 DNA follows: TGTGCCAGCAGGGGGCGCGTGTCGGACTATGGCTACACCTTC. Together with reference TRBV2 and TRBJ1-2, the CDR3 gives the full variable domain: EPEVTQTPSHQVTQMGQEVILRCVPISNHLYFYWYRQILGQKVEFLVSFYNNEISEKSEIFDDQFSVERPDGSNFTLKIRSTKLEDSAMYFCASRGRVSDYGYTFGSGTRLTVV.

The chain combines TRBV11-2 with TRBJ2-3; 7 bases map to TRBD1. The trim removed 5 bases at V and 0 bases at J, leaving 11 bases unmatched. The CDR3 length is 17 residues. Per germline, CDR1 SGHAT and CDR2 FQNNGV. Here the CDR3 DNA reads TGTGCCAGCAGCCGGACATTCACAGGGGAGAGCACAGATACGCAGTATTTT. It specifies CASSRTFTGESTDTQYF.

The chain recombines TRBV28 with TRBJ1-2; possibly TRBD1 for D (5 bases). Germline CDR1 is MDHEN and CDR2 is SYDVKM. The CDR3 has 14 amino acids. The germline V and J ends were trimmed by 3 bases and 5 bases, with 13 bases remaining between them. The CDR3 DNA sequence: TGTGCCAGCAGTTTCGGCGCAGGGATATATGGCTACACCTTC. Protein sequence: CASSFGAGIYGYTF.

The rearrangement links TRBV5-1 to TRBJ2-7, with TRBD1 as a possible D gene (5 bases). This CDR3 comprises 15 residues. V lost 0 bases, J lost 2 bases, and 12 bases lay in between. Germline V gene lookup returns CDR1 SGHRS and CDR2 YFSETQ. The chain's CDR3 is CASSLVADIPYEQYV. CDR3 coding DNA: TGCGCCAGCAGCTTGGTGGCGGACATCCCCTACGAGCAGTACGTC.

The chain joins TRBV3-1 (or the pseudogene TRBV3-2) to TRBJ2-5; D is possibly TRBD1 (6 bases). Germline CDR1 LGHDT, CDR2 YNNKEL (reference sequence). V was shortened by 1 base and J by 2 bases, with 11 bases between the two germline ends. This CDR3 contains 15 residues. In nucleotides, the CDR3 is TGTGCCAGCAGCCAAGGGACAGAACTTCAAGAGACCCAGTACTTC. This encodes CASSQGTELQETQYF.

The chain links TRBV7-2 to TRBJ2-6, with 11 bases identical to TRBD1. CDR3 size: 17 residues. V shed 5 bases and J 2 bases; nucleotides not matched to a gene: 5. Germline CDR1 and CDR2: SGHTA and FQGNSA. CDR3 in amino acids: CASSGQGARPGANVLTF. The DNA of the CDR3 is TGTGCCAGCAGCGGACAGGGGGCCCGCCCTGGGGCCAACGTCCTGACTTTC.

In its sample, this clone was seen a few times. CDR3 in DNA: TGTGCCAGCAGTGACAGGTTCAATGAAAAACTGTTTTTT. As protein: CASSDRFNEKLFF. The genes are TRBV11-3 and TRBJ1-4; D is perhaps TRBD1 (6 bases). Trimming left V 6 bases short and J 5 bases short, with 10 bases between. The germline gives CDR1 SGHNT, CDR2 YENEEA. This CDR3 comprises 13 residues.

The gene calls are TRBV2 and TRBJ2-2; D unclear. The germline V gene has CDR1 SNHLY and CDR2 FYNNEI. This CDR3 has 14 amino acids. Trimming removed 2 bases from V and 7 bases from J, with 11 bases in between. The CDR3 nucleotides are TGTGCCAGCAGTGAAACCCAAGGCGGCGGGGAGCTGTTTTTT. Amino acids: CASSETQGGGELFF.

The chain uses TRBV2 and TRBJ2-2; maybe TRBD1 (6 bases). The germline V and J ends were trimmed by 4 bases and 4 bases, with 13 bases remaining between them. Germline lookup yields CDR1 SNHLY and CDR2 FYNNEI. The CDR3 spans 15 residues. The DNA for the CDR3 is TGTGCCAGCAGTGTAATGTCGACAGGCACCGGGGAGCTGTTTTTT. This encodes CASSVMSTGTGELFF.

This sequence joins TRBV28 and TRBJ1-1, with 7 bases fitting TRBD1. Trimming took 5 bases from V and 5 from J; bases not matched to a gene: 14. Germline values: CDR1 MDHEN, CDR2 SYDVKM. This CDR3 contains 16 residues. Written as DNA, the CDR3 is TGTGCCAGCAGTACCTGGGTCGGACAGGCAGGGACTGAAGCTTTCTTT. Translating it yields CASSTWVGQAGTEAFF.

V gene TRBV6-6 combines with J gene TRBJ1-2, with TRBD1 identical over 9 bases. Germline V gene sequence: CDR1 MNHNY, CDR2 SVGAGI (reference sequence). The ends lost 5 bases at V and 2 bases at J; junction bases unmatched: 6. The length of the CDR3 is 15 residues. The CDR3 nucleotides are TGTGCCAGCAGTGACATGGACAGGGGAAACTATGGCTACACCTTC. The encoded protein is CASSDMDRGNYGYTF.

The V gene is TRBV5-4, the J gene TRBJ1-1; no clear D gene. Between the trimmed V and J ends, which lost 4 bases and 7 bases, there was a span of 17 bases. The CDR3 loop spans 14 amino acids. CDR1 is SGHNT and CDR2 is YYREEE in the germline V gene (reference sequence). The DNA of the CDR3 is TGTGCCAGCAGCCGCGAGCTGAGTTCGGGTGAAGCTTTCTTT. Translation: CASSRELSSGEAFF.

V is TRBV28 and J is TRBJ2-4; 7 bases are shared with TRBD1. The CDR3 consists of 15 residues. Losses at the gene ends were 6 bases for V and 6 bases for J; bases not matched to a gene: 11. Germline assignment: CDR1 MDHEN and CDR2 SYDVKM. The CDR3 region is CASSRTGVGVNIQYF. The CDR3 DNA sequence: TGTGCCAGCAGCCGAACAGGGGTCGGAGTAAACATTCAGTACTTC.

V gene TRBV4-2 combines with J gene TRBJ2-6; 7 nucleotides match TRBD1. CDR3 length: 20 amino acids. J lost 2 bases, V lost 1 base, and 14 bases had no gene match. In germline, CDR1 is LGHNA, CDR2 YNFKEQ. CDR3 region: CASSQASQTGLRAGANVLTF. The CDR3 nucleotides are TGTGCCAGCAGCCAAGCCTCTCAGACAGGGTTGAGGGCTGGGGCCAACGTCCTGACTTTC.

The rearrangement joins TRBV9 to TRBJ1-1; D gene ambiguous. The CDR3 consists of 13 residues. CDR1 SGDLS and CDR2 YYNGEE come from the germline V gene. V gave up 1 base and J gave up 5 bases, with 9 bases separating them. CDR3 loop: CASSVWRDTEAFF. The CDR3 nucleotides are TGTGCCAGCAGCGTATGGAGGGATACTGAAGCTTTCTTT.